The clone carrying this T cell receptor (beta chain) was detected a few times. Antigen: not known. These data come from a study of cytomegalovirus exposure and HLA in healthy donors. Study conclusions and caveats: Some V segments could not be told apart, so they were left out, TRBV6-2 and TRBV6-3 among them. Presence/absence comparisons presumed near-even sequencing depth among donors. Some highly shared sequence variants likely arose as a pipeline artifact.

Primers for the PCR totalled 60 Vbeta and 13 Jbeta. Authors' data handling: A follow-up analysis tallied some 80 million unique TCR beta chains, about 10 million shared. Produced via immunoSEQ multiplex PCR; TCRdb's table is partial and in-frame only. The D gene and trimming were derived from the DNA, and the V and J assignments and clone size from that table. Found here are 90,000 or so clones, 70% to 80% of them singletons; the top ten hold 23%. This CDR3 has 14 amino acids. The germline CDR1 and CDR2 sequences are LGHNA and YNFKEQ. V was cut by 0 bases and J by 4 bases, with 8 bases left in between.

The sample was PBMCs. J is TRBJ2-3 and V is TRBV4-2, with D perhaps TRBD2 (6 bases). This TCR derives from a woman aged 50 to 60 in good health and CMV-seropositive. The CDR3 DNA reads TGTGCCAGCAGCCAAGACCCGGGGGCAGATACGCAGTATTTT. Protein product: CASSQDPGADTQYF.